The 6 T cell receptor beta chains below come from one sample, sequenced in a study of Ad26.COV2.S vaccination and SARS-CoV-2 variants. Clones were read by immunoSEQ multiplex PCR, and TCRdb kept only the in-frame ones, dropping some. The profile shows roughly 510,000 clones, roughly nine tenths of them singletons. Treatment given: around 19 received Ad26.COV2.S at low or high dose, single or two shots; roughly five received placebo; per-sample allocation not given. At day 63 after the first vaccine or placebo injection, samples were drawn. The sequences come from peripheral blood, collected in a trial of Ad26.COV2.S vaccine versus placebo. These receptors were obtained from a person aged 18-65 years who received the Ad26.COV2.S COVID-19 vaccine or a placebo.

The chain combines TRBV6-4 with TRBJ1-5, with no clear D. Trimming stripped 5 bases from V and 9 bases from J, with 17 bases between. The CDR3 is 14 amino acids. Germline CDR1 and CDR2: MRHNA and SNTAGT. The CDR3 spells CASSPQTGLGPQHF. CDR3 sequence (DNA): TGTGCCAGCAGTCCCCAGACGGGCCTGGGGCCCCAGCATTTT.

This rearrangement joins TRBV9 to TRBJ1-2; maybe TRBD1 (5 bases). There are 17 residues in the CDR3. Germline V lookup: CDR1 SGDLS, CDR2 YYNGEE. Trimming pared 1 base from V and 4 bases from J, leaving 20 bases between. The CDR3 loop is CASSVRIEGGGPYGYTF. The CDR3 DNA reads TGTGCCAGCAGCGTAAGGATAGAGGGCGGGGGTCCCTATGGCTACACCTTC.

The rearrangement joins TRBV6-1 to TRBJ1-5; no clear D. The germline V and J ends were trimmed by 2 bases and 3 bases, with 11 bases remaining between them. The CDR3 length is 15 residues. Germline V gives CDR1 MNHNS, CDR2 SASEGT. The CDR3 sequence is CASSESGAYNQPQHF. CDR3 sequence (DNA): TGTGCCAGCAGTGAAAGCGGCGCTTACAATCAGCCCCAGCATTTT.

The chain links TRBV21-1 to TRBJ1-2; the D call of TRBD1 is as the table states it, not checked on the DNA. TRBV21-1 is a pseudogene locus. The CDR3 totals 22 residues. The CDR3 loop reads CASSTRNRDGATVGNFNYGYTF. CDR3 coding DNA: TGTGCCAGCAGCACCCGGAACCGTGATGGGGCGACGGTAGGTAACTTCAACTATGGCTACACCTTC.

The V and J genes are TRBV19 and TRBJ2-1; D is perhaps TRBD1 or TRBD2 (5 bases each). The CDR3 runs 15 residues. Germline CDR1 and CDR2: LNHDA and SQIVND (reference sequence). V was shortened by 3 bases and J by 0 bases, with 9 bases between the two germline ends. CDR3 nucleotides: TGTGCCAGTAGTATCTGGGGGAGCTCCTACAATGAGCAGTTCTTC. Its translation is CASSIWGSSYNEQFF.

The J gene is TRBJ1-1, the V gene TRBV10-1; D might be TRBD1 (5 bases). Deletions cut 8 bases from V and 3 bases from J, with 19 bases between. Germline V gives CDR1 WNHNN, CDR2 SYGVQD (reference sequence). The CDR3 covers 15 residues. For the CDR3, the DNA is TGCGCCAGCCCCAGCCCGGGGCCTATAGACACTGAAGCTTTCTTT. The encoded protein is CASPSPGPIDTEAFF.